The rows below give T cell receptor beta chains drawn from one sample of a study of blood T cells in healthy people across ages. Each CDR3 protein gets one entry after TCRdb re-called the 5' RACE reads with MiXCR. This table holds about 830,000 distinct CDR3 sequences, 55% to 65% found once. The sample was blood. These TCRs come from a man aged 25 to 40 in good health. Both conserved end residues are part of each CDR3. The D gene is left open where the match is weak. Not all rows give a size; the values are once, few, many and, for expanded clones, a class.

len	d_gene	j_gene	v_gene	abundance	CDR3nt	CDR3aa
13	.	TRBJ2-7	TRBV12-3/TRBV12-4	.	TGTGCCAGCAGTCGGGGTCAGACAGATCGGCAGTACTTC	CASSRGQTDRQYF
17	.	TRBJ1-1	TRBV9	.	TGTGCCAGTAGCGTTGATAGGGGCCTACCTGGTGGCACTGAAGCTTTCTTT	CASSVDRGLPGGTEAFF
15	TRBD2	TRBJ2-4	TRBV29-1	.	TGCAGCGCGGTTCATAGCGGGGAGGGCGGAAACATTCAGTACTTC	CSAVHSGEGGNIQYF
11	.	TRBJ2-7	TRBV5-6	few	TGTGCCAGCAGCGTGGGACCCGACGAGTACTTC	CASSVGPDEYF
17	.	TRBJ2-3	TRBV20-1	.	TGCAGTGCTGATGGGAGGACTACCCCAAAAGGGGGTTATACGCAGTATTTT	CSADGRTTPKGGYTQYF
11	.	TRBJ2-3	TRBV20-1	.	TGCAGTGCTAGAGATTTGTCTACGCAGTATTTT	CSARDLSTQYF
15	.	TRBJ2-6	TRBV2	.	TGTGCCAGCAGTGAACCGGGGATCGGGGCCAACGTCCTGACTTTC	CASSEPGIGANVLTF
16	.	TRBJ2-3	TRBV14	.	TGTGCCAGCAGCCAATTGGACAACTATCCCACAGATACGCAGTATTTT	CASSQLDNYPTDTQYF
15	.	TRBJ2-7	TRBV7-2	.	TGTGCCAGCAGCTTAGTCCCAGGCGCCTCCTACGAGCAGTACTTC	CASSLVPGASYEQYF
15	.	TRBJ2-7	TRBV4-1	.	TGCGCCAGCAGCCAAGAGAGGGGGAGCTCCTACGAGCAGTACTTC	CASSQERGSSYEQYF
17	TRBD2	TRBJ2-6	TRBV7-3	.	TGTGCCAGCAGCTCTCTAGCGGGAAACTCTGGGGCCAACGTCCTGACTTTC	CASSSLAGNSGANVLTF
16	TRBD1	TRBJ2-7	TRBV20-1	.	TGCAGTGCTAGAGGATACAGGGGGCAAACCTACAATGAGCAGTACTTC	CSARGYRGQTYNEQYF
12	.	TRBJ1-6	TRBV6-6	.	TGTGCCAGCAGTCCCCGCCCAGAGCCCCTCCACTTT	CASSPRPEPLHF
14	TRBD1	TRBJ2-7	TRBV7-9	.	TGTGCCAGCAGCTCGGGACAGGTTTTGTACGAGCAGTACTTC	CASSSGQVLYEQYF
17	TRBD1	TRBJ2-3	TRBV10-3	.	TGTGCCATCAGTGAGTCAATACCGGGACAGGGGACAGATACGCAGTATTTT	CAISESIPGQGTDTQYF
16	.	TRBJ2-5	TRBV19	.	TGTACCAGTAGTAGGGACTTTCGGATGTACCAAGAGACCCAGTACTTC	CTSSRDFRMYQETQYF
16	.	TRBJ1-4	TRBV5-1	.	TGCGCCAGCAGCCCTCCTTTAGGCACTCGTAATGAAAAACTGTTTTTT	CASSPPLGTRNEKLFF
15	.	TRBJ2-1	TRBV15	.	TGTGCCACCGGCAGAGGTTTGACTAGAGGCAATGAGCAGTTCTTC	CATGRGLTRGNEQFF
14	TRBD2	TRBJ2-5	TRBV29-1	many	TGCAGCGTTGCGGGGGGGTCTACTCAAGAGACCCAGTACTTC	CSVAGGSTQETQYF
15	.	TRBJ2-1	TRBV6-2/TRBV6-3	.	TGTGCCAGCAGTTACTCCGAACAGGTGAACAATGAGCAGTTCTTC	CASSYSEQVNNEQFF
16	TRBD1	TRBJ2-1	TRBV27	few	TGTGCCAGCAGTCCGGGCGCCCAGGGGGCCTACAATGAGCAGTTCTTC	CASSPGAQGAYNEQFF
15	.	TRBJ2-5	TRBV4-2	.	TGTGCCAGCAGCCAAGATCCGACAGTACAAGAGACCCAGTACTTC	CASSQDPTVQETQYF
14	.	TRBJ1-5	TRBV27	few	TGTGCCAGCAGCCTAGGGGAAGGTAATCAGCCCCAGCATTTT	CASSLGEGNQPQHF
16	TRBD1	TRBJ2-1	TRBV7-2	many	TGTGCCAGCAGCTTATCCCCAGGGGGCGGTTACAATGAGCAGTTCTTC	CASSLSPGGGYNEQFF
12	.	TRBJ2-5	TRBV9	.	TGTGCCAGCAGCGTAGAGGAAGAGACCCAGTACTTC	CASSVEEETQYF
18	TRBD2	TRBJ2-3	TRBV7-9	.	TGTGCCAGCAGCCCCGGGACTAGCGGTGGGTATGGCACAGATACGCAGTATTTT	CASSPGTSGGYGTDTQYF
16	TRBD1	TRBJ2-4	TRBV5-1	.	TGCGCCAGCAGCAGGGACAGAGAGAAAGCCAAAAACATTCAGTACTTC	CASSRDREKAKNIQYF
15	TRBD2	TRBJ2-1	TRBV27	few	TGTGCCAGCAGTTTTGGAGCGGGGGTTCACAATGAGCAGTTCTTC	CASSFGAGVHNEQFF
15	.	TRBJ2-7	TRBV7-2	.	TGTGCCAGCAGCTTAAGCAGAGACAGCAAATACGAGCAGTACTTC	CASSLSRDSKYEQYF
13	.	TRBJ2-7	TRBV7-9	few	TGTGCCAGCAGCTTAGGACAGTTAAACGAGCAGTACTTC	CASSLGQLNEQYF
14	TRBD1	TRBJ2-7	TRBV10-3	.	TGTGCCATCAGATTGACAGGGGATTTAGATGAGCAGTACTTC	CAIRLTGDLDEQYF
15	.	TRBJ1-2	TRBV6-1	.	TGTGCCAGCAGCTCTGGGACCACCGATAACTATGGCTACACCTTC	CASSSGTTDNYGYTF
14	TRBD1	TRBJ2-7	TRBV7-7	.	TGTGCCAGCAGCCCCGGGACAGGGACGATCGAGCAGTACTTC	CASSPGTGTIEQYF
13	.	TRBJ1-5	TRBV6-1	.	TGTGCCAGCAGTGAGACCGGCTGGCAGCCCCAGCATTTT	CASSETGWQPQHF
14	.	TRBJ2-7	TRBV2	.	TGTGCCAGCAGTTCCCCGCCTGGGGACCACGAGCAGTACTTC	CASSSPPGDHEQYF
15	.	TRBJ1-5	TRBV7-2	.	TGTGCCAGCAGCTTATCCGCCGGAAGCAATCAGCCCCAGCATTTT	CASSLSAGSNQPQHF
17	TRBD2	TRBJ2-3	TRBV10-3	.	TGTGCCATCAGTGAGTCTAGCGGGGAATCCTTTGTAGATACGCAGTATTTT	CAISESSGESFVDTQYF
15	TRBD1	TRBJ1-1	TRBV10-3	.	TGTGCCATCAAACAACAGGGGGATCTAAACACTGAAGCTTTCTTT	CAIKQQGDLNTEAFF
16	.	TRBJ2-1	TRBV20-1	.	TGCAGTGCTTTCCCCGAGGGGAACGGGGGAATCCACGAGCAGTTCTTC	CSAFPEGNGGIHEQFF
16	.	TRBJ2-5	TRBV4-2	.	TGTGCCAGCAGCCAAGATCAGGCGGGGTCTCATAAGACCCAGTACTTC	CASSQDQAGSHKTQYF
16	TRBD2	TRBJ2-3	TRBV7-2	.	TGTGCCAGCAGCTTAAGGTCCCTAGCGGGCACAGATACGCAGTATTTT	CASSLRSLAGTDTQYF
14	.	TRBJ2-4	TRBV7-2	.	TGTGCCAGCAGCTTAGTGCGACCAAGGGGGGAGCAGTACTTC	CASSLVRPRGEQYF
14	TRBD1	TRBJ1-5	TRBV3-1	few	TGTGCCAGCAGCGGGACAGCTAGCAATCAGCCCCAGCATTTT	CASSGTASNQPQHF
19	.	TRBJ2-7	TRBV27	.	TGTGCCAGCAGTTCCATTCGCTCATCGGAGGGGAGAAGCTCCTACGAGCAGTACTTC	CASSSIRSSEGRSSYEQYF
13	.	TRBJ2-7	TRBV7-9	few	TGTGCCAGTAGCTCCCGAGACCCCTACGAGCAGTACTTC	CASSSRDPYEQYF
13	.	TRBJ2-4	TRBV6-2/TRBV6-3	.	TGTGCCAGCGACAAAGGACTTGCCTGGGAGCAGTACTTC	CASDKGLAWEQYF
15	.	TRBJ2-3	TRBV7-3	.	TGTGCCAGCAGCGACTCGGGGCAGCTCACAGATACGCAGTATTTT	CASSDSGQLTDTQYF
13	.	TRBJ2-4	TRBV12-3/TRBV12-4	few	TGTGCCAGCAGTTCGCGGGGAGTGAACATTCAGTACTTC	CASSSRGVNIQYF
14	.	TRBJ2-7	TRBV7-2	.	TGTGCCAGCAGCTTATTTGGGCAGGGCTACGAGCAGTACTTC	CASSLFGQGYEQYF